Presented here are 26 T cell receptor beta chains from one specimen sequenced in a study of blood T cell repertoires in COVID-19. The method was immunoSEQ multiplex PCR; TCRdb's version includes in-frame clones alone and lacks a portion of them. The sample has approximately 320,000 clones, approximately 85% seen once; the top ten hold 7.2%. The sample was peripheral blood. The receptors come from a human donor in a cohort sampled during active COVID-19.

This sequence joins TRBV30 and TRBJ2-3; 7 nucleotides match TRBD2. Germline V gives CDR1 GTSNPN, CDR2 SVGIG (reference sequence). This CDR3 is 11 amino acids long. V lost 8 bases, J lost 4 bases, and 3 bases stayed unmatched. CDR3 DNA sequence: TGTGCCCGGGAGGTAGCAGATACGCAGTATTTT. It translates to CAREVADTQYF. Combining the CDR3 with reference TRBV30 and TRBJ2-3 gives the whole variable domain SQTIHQWPATLVQPVGSPLSLECTVEGTSNPNLYWYRQAAGRGLQLLFYSVGIGQISSEVPQNLSASRPQDRQFILSSKKLLLSDSGFYLCAREVADTQYFGPGTRLTVL.

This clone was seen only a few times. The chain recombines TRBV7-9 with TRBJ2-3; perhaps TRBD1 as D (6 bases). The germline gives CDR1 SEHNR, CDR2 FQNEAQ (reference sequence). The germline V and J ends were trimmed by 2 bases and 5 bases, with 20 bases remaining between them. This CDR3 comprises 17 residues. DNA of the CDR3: TGTGCCAGCAGCTTATTCGTGGGGGCTGAGGTCGGAGATACGCAGTATTTT. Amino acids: CASSLFVGAEVGDTQYF.

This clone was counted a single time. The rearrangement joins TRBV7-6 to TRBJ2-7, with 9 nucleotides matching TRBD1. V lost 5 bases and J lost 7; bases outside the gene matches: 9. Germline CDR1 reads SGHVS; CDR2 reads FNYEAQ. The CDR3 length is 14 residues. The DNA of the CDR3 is TGTGCCAGCAGCCCGAGGACAGGGGTGGAAGAGCAGTACTTC. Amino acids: CASSPRTGVEEQYF.

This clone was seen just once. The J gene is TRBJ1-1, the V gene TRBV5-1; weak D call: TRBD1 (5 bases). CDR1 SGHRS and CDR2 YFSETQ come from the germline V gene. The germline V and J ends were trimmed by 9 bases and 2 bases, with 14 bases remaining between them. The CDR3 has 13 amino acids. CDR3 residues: CATRTPPNTEAFF. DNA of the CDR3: TGCGCCACCAGGACACCACCTAACACTGAAGCTTTCTTT. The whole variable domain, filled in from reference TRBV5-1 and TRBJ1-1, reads KAGVTQTPRYLIKTRGQQVTLSCSPISGHRSVSWYQQTPGQGLQFLFEYFSETQRNKGNFPGRFSGRQFSNSRSEMNVSTLELGDSALYLCATRTPPNTEAFFGQGTRLTVV.

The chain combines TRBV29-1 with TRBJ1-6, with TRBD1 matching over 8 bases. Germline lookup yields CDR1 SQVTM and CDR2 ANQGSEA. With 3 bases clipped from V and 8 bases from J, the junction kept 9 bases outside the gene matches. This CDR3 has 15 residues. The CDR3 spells CSVDQGQGGDSPLHF. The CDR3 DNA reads TGCAGCGTTGACCAAGGACAGGGAGGGGATTCACCCCTCCACTTT. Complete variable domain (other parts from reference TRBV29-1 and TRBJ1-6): SAVISQKPSRDICQRGTSLTIQCQVDSQVTMMFWYRQQPGQSLTLIATANQGSEATYESGFVIDKFPISRPNLTFSTLTVSNMSPEDSSIYLCSVDQGQGGDSPLHFGNGTRLTVT.

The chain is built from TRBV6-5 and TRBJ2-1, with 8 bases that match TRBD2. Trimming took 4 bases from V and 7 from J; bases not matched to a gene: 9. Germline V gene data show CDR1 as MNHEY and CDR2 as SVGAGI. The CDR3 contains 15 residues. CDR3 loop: CASSFLASGQNEQFF. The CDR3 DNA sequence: TGTGCCAGCAGTTTCTTGGCTAGCGGGCAAAATGAGCAGTTCTTC.

Here the CDR3 reads CATSDGTAYGYTF. The DNA of the CDR3 is TGTGCCACCAGTGATGGGACAGCCTATGGCTACACCTTC. This chain connects TRBV24-1 to TRBJ1-2; TRBD1 matches at 7 bases. CDR1 KGHDR and CDR2 SFDVKD come from the germline V gene. The CDR3 consists of 13 residues. J lost 4 bases, V lost 3 bases, and 1 base had no gene match.

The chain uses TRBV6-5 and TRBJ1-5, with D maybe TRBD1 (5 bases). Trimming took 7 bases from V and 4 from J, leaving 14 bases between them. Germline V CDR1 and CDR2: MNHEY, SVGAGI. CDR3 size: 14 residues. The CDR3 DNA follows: TGTGCCAGCATCCAGGGTAATAAGAATCAGCCCCAGCATTTT. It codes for CASIQGNKNQPQHF.

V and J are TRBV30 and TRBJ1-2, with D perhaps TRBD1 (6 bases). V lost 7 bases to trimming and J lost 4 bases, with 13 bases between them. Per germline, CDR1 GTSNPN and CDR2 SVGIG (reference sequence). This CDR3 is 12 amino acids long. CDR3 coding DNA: TGTGCCTCCCACAGGGTGGGCTATGGCTACACCTTC. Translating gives CASHRVGYGYTF.

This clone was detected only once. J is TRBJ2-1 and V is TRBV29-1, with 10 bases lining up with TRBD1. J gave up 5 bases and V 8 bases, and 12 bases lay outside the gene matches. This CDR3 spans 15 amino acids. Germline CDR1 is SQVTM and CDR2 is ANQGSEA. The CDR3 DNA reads TGCAGCATGACAGGGGGCAGTCTCCCCGACAATGAGCAGTTCTTC. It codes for CSMTGGSLPDNEQFF.

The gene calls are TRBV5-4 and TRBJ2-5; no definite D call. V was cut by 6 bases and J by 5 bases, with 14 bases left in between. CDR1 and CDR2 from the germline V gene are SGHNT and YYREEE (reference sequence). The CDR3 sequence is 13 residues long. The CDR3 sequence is CASNGAQQETQYF. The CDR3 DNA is TGTGCCAGCAACGGTGCTCAACAGGAGACCCAGTACTTC.

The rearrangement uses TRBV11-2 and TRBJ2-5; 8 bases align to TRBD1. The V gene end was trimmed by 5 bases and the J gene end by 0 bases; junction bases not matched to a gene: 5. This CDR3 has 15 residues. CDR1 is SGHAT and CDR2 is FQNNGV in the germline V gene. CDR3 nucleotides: TGTGCCAGCAGCGAAAACAGGGGGGACCAAGAGACCCAGTACTTC. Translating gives CASSENRGDQETQYF.

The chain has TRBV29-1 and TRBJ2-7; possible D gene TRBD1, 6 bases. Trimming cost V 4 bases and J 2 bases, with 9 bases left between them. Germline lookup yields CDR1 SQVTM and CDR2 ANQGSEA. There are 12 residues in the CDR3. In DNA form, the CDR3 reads TGCAGCGTTGCAGGGGAAACCTACGAGCAGTACTTC. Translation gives CSVAGETYEQYF.

CDR3 DNA sequence: TGCGCCAGCAGCTTGGAGGGACAGGGGGCAAACATTCAGTACTTC. Its translation: CASSLEGQGANIQYF. The chain has TRBV5-1 and TRBJ2-4; 12 bases are shared with TRBD1. The CDR3 is 15 amino acids. With 0 bases clipped from V and 6 bases from J, the junction kept 1 base outside the gene matches. Germline V CDR1 and CDR2: SGHRS, YFSETQ. Together with reference TRBV5-1 and TRBJ2-4, the CDR3 gives the full variable domain: KAGVTQTPRYLIKTRGQQVTLSCSPISGHRSVSWYQQTPGQGLQFLFEYFSETQRNKGNFPGRFSGRQFSNSRSEMNVSTLELGDSALYLCASSLEGQGANIQYFGAGTRLSVL.

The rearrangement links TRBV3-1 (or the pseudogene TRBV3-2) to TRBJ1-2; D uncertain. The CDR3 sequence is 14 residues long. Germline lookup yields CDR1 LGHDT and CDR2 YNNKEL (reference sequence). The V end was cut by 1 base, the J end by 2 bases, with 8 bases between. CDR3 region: CASSQANSNYGYTF. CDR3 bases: TGTGCCAGCAGCCAAGCGAACAGCAACTATGGCTACACCTTC.

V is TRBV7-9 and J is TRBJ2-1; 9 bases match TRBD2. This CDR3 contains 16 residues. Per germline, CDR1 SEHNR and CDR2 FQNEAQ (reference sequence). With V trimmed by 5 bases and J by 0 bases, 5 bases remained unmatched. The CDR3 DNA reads TGTGCCAGCAGCCTCCCTAGCGGGGCCTCCTACAATGAGCAGTTCTTC. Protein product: CASSLPSGASYNEQFF.

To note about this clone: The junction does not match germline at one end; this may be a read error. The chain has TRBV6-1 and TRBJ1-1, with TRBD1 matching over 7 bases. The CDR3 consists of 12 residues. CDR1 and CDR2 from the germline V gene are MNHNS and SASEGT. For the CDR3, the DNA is TGTGCCAGCGGTGACAGGGTGGTTGAGGCTTTCTTT. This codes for CASGDRVVEAFF.

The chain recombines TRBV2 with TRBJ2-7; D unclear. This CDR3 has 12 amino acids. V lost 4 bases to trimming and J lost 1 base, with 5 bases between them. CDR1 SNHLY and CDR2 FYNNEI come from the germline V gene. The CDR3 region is CASSAKSYEQYF. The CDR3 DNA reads TGTGCCAGCAGTGCTAAATCCTACGAGCAGTACTTC.

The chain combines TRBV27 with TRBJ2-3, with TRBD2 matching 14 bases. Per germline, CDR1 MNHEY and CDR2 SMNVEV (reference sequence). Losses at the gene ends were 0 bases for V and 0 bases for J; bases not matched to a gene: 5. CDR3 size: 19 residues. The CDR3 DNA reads TGTGCCAGCAGTTTATCGCATGGGACTAGCGGGGGTAGCACAGATACGCAGTATTTT. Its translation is CASSLSHGTSGGSTDTQYF.

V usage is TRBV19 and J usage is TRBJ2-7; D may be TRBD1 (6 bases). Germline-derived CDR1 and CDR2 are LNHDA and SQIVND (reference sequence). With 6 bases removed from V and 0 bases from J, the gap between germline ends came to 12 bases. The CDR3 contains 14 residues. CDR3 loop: CASSRTGSSYEQYF. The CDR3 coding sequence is TGTGCCAGTAGCCGAACAGGGAGCTCCTACGAGCAGTACTTC.

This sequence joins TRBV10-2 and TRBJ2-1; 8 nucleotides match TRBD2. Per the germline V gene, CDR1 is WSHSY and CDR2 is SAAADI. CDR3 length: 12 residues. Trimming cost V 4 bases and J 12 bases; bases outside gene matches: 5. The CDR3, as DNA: TGCGCCAGCAGTGTCCCAAGCGGGGGGCAGTTCTTC. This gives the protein CASSVPSGGQFF.

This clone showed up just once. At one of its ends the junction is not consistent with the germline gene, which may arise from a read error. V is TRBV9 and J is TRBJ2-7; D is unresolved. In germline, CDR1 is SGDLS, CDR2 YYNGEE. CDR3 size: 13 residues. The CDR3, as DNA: TGTGCCAACAGCGTGACTGAGTCCTACGAGCAGTACTTC. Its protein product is CANSVTESYEQYF.

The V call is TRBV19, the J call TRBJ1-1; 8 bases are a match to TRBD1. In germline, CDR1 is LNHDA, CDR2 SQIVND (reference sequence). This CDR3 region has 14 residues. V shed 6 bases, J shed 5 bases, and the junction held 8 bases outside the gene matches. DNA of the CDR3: TGTGCCAGTAGACCCAGGGGGCACAGGACTGAAGCTTTCTTT. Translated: CASRPRGHRTEAFF.

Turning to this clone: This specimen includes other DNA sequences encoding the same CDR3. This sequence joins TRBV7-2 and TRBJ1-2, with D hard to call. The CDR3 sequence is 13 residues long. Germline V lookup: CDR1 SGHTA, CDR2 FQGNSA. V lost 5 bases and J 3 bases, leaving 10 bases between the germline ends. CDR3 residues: CASSLRTDYGYTF. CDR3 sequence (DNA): TGTGCCAGCAGCCTAAGAACAGACTATGGCTACACCTTC. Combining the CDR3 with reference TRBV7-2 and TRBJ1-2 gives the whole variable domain GAGVSQSPSNKVTEKGKDVELRCDPISGHTALYWYRQSLGQGLEFLIYFQGNSAPDKSGLPSDRFSAERTGGSVSTLTIQRTQQEDSAVYLCASSLRTDYGYTFGSGTRLTVV.

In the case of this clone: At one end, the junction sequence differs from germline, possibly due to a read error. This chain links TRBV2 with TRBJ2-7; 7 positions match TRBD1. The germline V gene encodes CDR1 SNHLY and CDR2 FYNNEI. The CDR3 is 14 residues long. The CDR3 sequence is CASSEGQVIYEQYF. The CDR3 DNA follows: TGTGCCAGCAGCGAAGGACAGGTTATATACGAGCAGTACTTC.

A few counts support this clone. The CDR3 region is CASSLTGTGGLNYGYTF. CDR3 DNA: TGTGCCAGCAGCTTAACGGGGACAGGGGGCCTTAACTATGGCTACACCTTC. J is TRBJ1-2 and V is TRBV7-3; the match to TRBD1 covers 12 bases. V lost 0 bases to trimming and J lost 1 base; unmatched junction nucleotides: 3. The V gene's germline CDR1 is SGHTA and CDR2 FQGTGA. The CDR3 has 17 amino acids.